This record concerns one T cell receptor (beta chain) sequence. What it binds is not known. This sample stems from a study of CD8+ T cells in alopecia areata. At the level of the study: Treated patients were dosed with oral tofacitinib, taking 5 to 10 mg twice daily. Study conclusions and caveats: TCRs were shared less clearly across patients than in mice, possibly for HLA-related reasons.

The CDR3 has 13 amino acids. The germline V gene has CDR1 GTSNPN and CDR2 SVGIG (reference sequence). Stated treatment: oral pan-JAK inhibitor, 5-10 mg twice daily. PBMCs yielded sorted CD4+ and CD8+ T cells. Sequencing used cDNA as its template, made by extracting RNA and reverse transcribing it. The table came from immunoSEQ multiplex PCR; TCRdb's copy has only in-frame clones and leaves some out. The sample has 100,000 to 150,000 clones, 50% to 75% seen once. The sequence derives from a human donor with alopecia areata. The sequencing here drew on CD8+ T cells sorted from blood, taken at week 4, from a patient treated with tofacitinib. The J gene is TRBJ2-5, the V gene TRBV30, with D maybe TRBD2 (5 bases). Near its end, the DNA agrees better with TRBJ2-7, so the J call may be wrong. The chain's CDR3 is CAWSAHFGNEQYF. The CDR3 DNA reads TGTGCCTGGAGTGCCCACTTCGGGAACGAGCAGTACTTC.